A selection of T cell receptor beta chains follows, all from one sample in a study of T cell responses to AZD1222 COVID-19 vaccine. TCRdb's table, derived via immunoSEQ multiplex PCR, lists solely in-frame clones and lacks some. Of more than 95,000 clones listed, less than 95% are singletons. The sequencing used peripheral blood, collected on day 0 of MenACWY control vaccination. These receptors came from an adult in good health. Each CDR3 is given with its conserved first and last residue. The D gene is left open where the match is weak. The size entry is marked missing in some rows and otherwise reads once, few, many or a size class.

TGTGCCAGTAGTATAGCTGGGACAGGGGAAGAGACCCAGTACTTC | CASSIAGTGEETQYF | TRBJ2-5 | TRBV19 | TRBD1 | -
TGTGCCAGCAGTTCACCCGGTGGGGCTACAGATACGCAGTATTTT | CASSSPGGATDTQYF | TRBJ2-3 | TRBV28 | - | -
TGCGCCAGCAGCCAAGATCTGGTAGCTAACTATGGCTACACCTTC | CASSQDLVANYGYTF | TRBJ1-2 | TRBV4-3 | - | -
TGTGCCACCAGTGATTTTGGGACAGGGAGGCCAGATACGCAGTATTTT | CATSDFGTGRPDTQYF | TRBJ2-3 | TRBV24-1 | TRBD1 | -
TGTGCCAGCAGTGTTTCTCTTACAGGGGCGCCAAACTATGGCTACACCTTC | CASSVSLTGAPNYGYTF | TRBJ1-2 | TRBV2 | TRBD1 | -
TGTGCCAGCAACCCGGTAGCGGGGGTTAATGAGCAGTTCTTC | CASNPVAGVNEQFF | TRBJ2-1 | TRBV5-4 | TRBD2 | -
TGTGCCAGCAAGGTAGGGGGCACAGATACGCAGTATTTT | CASKVGGTDTQYF | TRBJ2-3 | TRBV9 | - | -
TGTGCCAGCCGGACAGGGGTTTCACCCCTCCACTTT | CASRTGVSPLHF | TRBJ1-6 | TRBV27 | TRBD1 | -
TGTGCCATCAGTACCGGACAGGGGATTTTCGATGAGCAGTTCTTC | CAISTGQGIFDEQFF | TRBJ2-1 | TRBV10-3 | TRBD1 | -
TGTGCCAGCAGCTTATCCCCCGGGGGGAAAGTACTAGAGACCCAGTACTTC | CASSLSPGGKVLETQYF | TRBJ2-5 | TRBV7-2 | TRBD2 | -
TGTGCCAGCAGCCAACCACCAGGGAACTATGGCTACACCTTC | CASSQPPGNYGYTF | TRBJ1-2 | TRBV3-1/TRBV3-2 | - | -
TGTGCCAGTAGTATAGCAGCAGGGCAACAAGAGACCCAGTACTTC | CASSIAAGQQETQYF | TRBJ2-5 | TRBV19 | - | few
TGCGCCAGCAGCTTAATGTCAGACCCGGGAAATGAGCAGTTCTTC | CASSLMSDPGNEQFF | TRBJ2-1 | TRBV5-1 | - | -
TGCGCCAGCAGCCAGGGGACAGGGACTAATGAAAAACTGTTTTTT | CASSQGTGTNEKLFF | TRBJ1-4 | TRBV4-3 | TRBD1 | -
TGTGCCAGCAGTCAGGCAGGCTTTGGGGAAAAACTGTTTTTT | CASSQAGFGEKLFF | TRBJ1-4 | TRBV7-9 | - | -
TGCAGCGCTCCGGGACTATTCTACAATGAGCAGTTCTTC | CSAPGLFYNEQFF | TRBJ2-1 | TRBV29-1 | TRBD2 | -
TGTGCCAGCAGCTTAGCGGGGGTCGACTACAATGAGCAGTTCTTC | CASSLAGVDYNEQFF | TRBJ2-1 | TRBV7-2 | - | -
TGTGCCAGTAGTTCTCCGACAGGATGGAACGAAGCTTTCTTT | CASSSPTGWNEAFF | TRBJ1-1 | TRBV19 | - | -
TGTGCCTGGAGCAGGACTTCCTCTGGAAACACCATATATTTT | CAWSRTSSGNTIYF | TRBJ1-3 | TRBV30 | - | -
TGTGCCAGCAGCCAAAGACCGGGGATTAATGAAAAACTGTTTTTT | CASSQRPGINEKLFF | TRBJ1-4 | TRBV14 | - | -
TGTGCCAGCAGCTTAGCGGGGTGGGCTAGCGGGTTTAGCACAGATACGCAGTATTTT | CASSLAGWASGFSTDTQYF | TRBJ2-3 | TRBV7-8 | TRBD2 | -
TGTGCCAGCAGCCCGAGACTAGCCCTAGAAGATAATGAGCAGTTCTTC | CASSPRLALEDNEQFF | TRBJ2-1 | TRBV5-4 | TRBD2 | -
TGTGCCAGCAGTAGATCGCGGGGAGAGACCCAGTACTTC | CASSRSRGETQYF | TRBJ2-5 | TRBV6-5 | - | -
TGTGCCAGCAGCCGGGGACAGGTTAACTATGGCTACACCTTC | CASSRGQVNYGYTF | TRBJ1-2 | TRBV5-6 | TRBD1 | -
TGTGCCAGTAGTATCACGACAGGGGAGGTTGAAAAACTGTTTTTT | CASSITTGEVEKLFF | TRBJ1-4 | TRBV19 | TRBD1 | -
TGTGCCACAAGACAGAGACAGAACACCGGGGAGCTGTTTTTT | CATRQRQNTGELFF | TRBJ2-2 | TRBV19 | - | -
TGTGCCAGCAGTTTATTCCGGGTCGGCTCCTATAATTCACCCCTCCACTTT | CASSLFRVGSYNSPLHF | TRBJ1-6 | TRBV27 | - | once
TGTGCCAGCAGTTTCCGGGACAGAAAGTATTTT | CASSFRDRKYF | TRBJ2-3 | TRBV28 | TRBD1 | -
TGTGCCAGCAGTTGGGGGGACAGCCGTGGCTACACCTTC | CASSWGDSRGYTF | TRBJ1-2 | TRBV12-3/TRBV12-4 | TRBD1 | once